This TCR beta chain was obtained from a study of blood T cells in healthy people across ages. CDR3 length: 17 amino acids. V was clipped by 0 bases and J by 6 bases; unmatched bases: 9. Germline lookup yields CDR1 MNHNY and CDR2 SVGAGI (reference sequence). This clonotype was seen more than once but under ten times. A second PCR, run for roughly 6 to 11 cycles, used a sample-barcoded 5' primer plus a J-beta primer mix. Each CDR3 protein gets one entry after TCRdb re-called the 5' RACE reads with MiXCR. Among around 1.5 million distinct CDR3 sequences listed, about 43% were seen once. This sequence originates from a woman aged 18-29 years in good health. Sequencing was carried out using blood. This chain joins TRBV6-6 and TRBJ2-1; TRBD1 matches 9 bases. CDR3 residues: CASSYSLGGQGFNEQFF. The DNA of the CDR3 is TGTGCCAGCAGTTACTCCCTGGGGGGACAGGGCTTCAATGAGCAGTTCTTC.